This TCR beta chain was recovered during a study of a mutant IDH1 vaccine in newly diagnosed glioma (dated by TCRdb to the early 2020s). About the study as a whole: Of the roughly 30 treated patients, around 62% were male and 37.5% were female, and the mean age was approximately 40 years. Prior to enrollment, standard therapy consisting of radiotherapy alone, temozolomide alone, or radiochemotherapy with temozolomide had been administered to patients, with the combination being received by most patients. Peripheral blood samples were drawn at six visits, namely V03 (baseline), V05, V07, V10, V12 and V13. Longitudinal TCRB deep sequencing was performed for 25 to 30 treated patients wherever samples were available for exploratory analyses. What the study reported, not specific to this receptor: Pseudoprogression appeared unrelated to alterations in the top peripheral T cell clonotypes detected by TCRB sequencing. The authors noted that analyses of patient blood samples could not be reproduced because of sample limitations. Across multiple MHC alleles, vaccine-induced immune responses were seen in more than 90% of patients. Selection of PBMC samples for TCRB deep sequencing was based on availability.

A word on this clone: Which antigen it targets is not known. The input lacks base qualities; no much larger clone sits a single base away.

The protocol used for the library was the immunoSEQ multiplex PCR assay. The hsTCRB Kit was used according to the manufacturer's protocol to amplify rearranged TCR beta chain sequences. Sequencing of TCRB libraries was carried out on an Illumina MiSeq. Per the authors' processing: The kit vendor's proprietary platform handled demultiplexing, trimming and gene mapping. The clones in this table, taken by TCRdb from immuneACCESS, are in-frame only. Not every clone is retained; where verified, under half of the shortfall comes from an unresolved V gene, and the cause of the rest is unknown. That table furnishes V, J and clone size, whereas the DNA furnished D and trimming. Present in this sample are 59,000 or so clones, approximately 91% of which were seen just once. Approximately 2.4% of the sample is in the top ten clones. The time point label, as the study defines it: baseline, week 1 (first vaccination visit). This specimen's treatment or condition label, per the study, means: pre-vaccination baseline after standard-of-care therapy. Donors had newly diagnosed WHO grade 3 or 4 IDH1-mutant astrocytomas with loss of nuclear ATRX. The samples were drawn from NOA16, a multicentre, single-arm, open-label phase I trial in Germany that tested a mutant IDH1 peptide vaccine in humans for the first time. Visit V03 blood draws served as the baseline sample for immunogenicity testing. The DNeasy Blood and Tissue Kit was used to extract genomic DNA from EDTA blood for TCRB sequencing.

The receptor comes from a man aged 45 to 65 with glioma. Sequencing used PBMCs, obtained from a glioma patient treated with radiotherapy, temozolomide or both.

The CDR3: CASSLGQAVYGYTF. The nucleotide sequence is given as TGTGCCAGCAGCTTGGGACAGGCGGTCTATGGCTACACCTTC. Recombination joined TRBV5-6 with TRBJ1-2; D gene: possibly TRBD1, on 6 matching bases. From its cysteine to its phenylalanine, the CDR3 spans 14 amino acids. Only the CDR3 part of the read is kept: 42 bases, read in frame from the first base. V and J are truncated by 0 bases and 4 bases respectively, leaving an intervening sequence of 10 bases. Via the germline V gene, CDR1 is SGHDT and CDR2 YYEEEE.